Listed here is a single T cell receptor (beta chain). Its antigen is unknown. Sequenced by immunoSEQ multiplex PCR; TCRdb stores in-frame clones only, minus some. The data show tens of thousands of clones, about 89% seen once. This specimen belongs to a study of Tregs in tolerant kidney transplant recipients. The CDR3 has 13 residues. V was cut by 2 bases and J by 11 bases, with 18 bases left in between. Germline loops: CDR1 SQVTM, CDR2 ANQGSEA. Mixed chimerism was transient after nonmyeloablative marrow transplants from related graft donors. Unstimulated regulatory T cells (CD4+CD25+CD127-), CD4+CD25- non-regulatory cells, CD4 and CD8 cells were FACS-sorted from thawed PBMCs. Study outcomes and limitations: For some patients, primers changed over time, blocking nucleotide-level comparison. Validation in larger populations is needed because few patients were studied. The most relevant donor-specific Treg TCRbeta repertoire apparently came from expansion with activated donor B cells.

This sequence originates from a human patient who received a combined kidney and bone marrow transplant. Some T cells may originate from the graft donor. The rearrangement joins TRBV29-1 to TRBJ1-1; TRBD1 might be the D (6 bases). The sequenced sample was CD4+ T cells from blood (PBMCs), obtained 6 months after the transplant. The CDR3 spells CSVETGQRLYAFF. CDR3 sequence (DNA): TGCAGCGTTGAAACAGGGCAAAGGTTGTACGCTTTCTTT.